One T cell receptor beta chain is described in this entry. Its specificity is unknown. The study drew the donors from its approximately 120-subject validation cohort, separate from the 666-subject first cohort. Assay used: immunoSEQ multiplex PCR; TCRdb lists only in-frame clones, some missing. The profile shows 150,000 to 200,000 clones, approximately 80% of them singletons. The source of the sample is a study of cytomegalovirus exposure and HLA in healthy donors. This CDR3 has 10 residues. Germline V lookup: CDR1 SGHTA, CDR2 FQGTGA. V was cut by 9 bases and J by 7 bases, with 7 bases left in between. Study-level findings and limits: Across donors, most TCRs were seen rarely, yet some public ones were widespread.

The source of this sequence is a man aged 18 to 29 in good health and CMV-seropositive. Input material: PBMCs. This chain connects TRBV7-3 to TRBJ2-1; tentatively, D is TRBD1 (5 bases). DNA for the CDR3: TGTGCCAGGCAGGGAAATGAGCAGTTCTTC. It codes for CARQGNEQFF.